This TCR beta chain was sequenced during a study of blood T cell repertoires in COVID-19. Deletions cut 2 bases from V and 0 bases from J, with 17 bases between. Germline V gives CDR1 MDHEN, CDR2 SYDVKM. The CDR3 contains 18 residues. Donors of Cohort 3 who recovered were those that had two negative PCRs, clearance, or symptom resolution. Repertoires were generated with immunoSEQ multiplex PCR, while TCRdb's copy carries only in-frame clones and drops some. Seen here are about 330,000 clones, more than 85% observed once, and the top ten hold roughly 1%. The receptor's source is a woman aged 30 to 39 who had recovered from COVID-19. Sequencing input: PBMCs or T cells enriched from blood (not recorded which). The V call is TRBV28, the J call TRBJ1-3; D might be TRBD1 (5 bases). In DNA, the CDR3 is TGTGCCAGCAGTTTAACCCGGGCAGGGATCCCCTCTGGAAACACCATATATTTT. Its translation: CASSLTRAGIPSGNTIYF. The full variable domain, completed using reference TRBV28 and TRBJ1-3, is DVKVTQSSRYLVKRTGEKVFLECVQDMDHENMFWYRQDPGLGLRLIYFSYDVKMKEKGDIPEGYSVSREKKERFSLILESASTNQTSMYLCASSLTRAGIPSGNTIYFGEGSWLTVV.